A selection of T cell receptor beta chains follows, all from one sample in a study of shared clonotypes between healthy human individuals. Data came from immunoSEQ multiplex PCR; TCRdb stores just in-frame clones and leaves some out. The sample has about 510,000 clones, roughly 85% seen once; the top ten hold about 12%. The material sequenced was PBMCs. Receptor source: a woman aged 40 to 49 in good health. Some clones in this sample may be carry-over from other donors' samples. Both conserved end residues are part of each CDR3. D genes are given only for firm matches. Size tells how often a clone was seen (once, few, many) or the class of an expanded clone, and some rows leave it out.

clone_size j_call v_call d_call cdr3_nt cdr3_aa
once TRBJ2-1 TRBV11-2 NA TGTGCCAGCAGCTCCTCTGTCGGCCGAAGCTCCTACAATGAGCAGTTCTTC CASSSSVGRSSYNEQFF
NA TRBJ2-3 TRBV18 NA TGTGCCAGCTCACCAACGGTTGGGACCCGAGCGATCCAGTATTTT CASSPTVGTRAIQYF
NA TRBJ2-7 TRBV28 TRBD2 TGTGCCAGCAGTCCGGGGGGACTAGCGGACTCCTCCTACGAGCAGTACTTC CASSPGGLADSSYEQYF
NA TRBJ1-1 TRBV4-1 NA TGCGCCAGCAGCCAGTACACTGAAGCTTTCTTT CASSQYTEAFF
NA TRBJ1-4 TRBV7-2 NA TGTGCCAGCAGCCCCCGGCGGCAGGGCCTAGGGAAACTGTTTTTT CASSPRRQGLGKLFF
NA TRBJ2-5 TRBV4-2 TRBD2 TGTGCCAGCAGCCCCCTAGCGGCCCAAGAGACCCAGTACTTC CASSPLAAQETQYF
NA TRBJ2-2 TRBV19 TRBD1 TGTGCCAGTAGGAGACAGGGGTCAACGAACACCGGGGAGCTGTTTTTT CASRRQGSTNTGELFF
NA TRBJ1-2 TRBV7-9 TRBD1 TGTGCCAGCAGCCCAAACAGACAGGGAGGCTACACCTTC CASSPNRQGGYTF
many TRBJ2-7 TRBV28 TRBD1 TGTGCCAGCAACCGTCTCGGGACAGACCCTATCATGTACTTC CASNRLGTDPIMYF
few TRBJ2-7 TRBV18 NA TGTGCCAGCTCACCACCTGGGACGTTAAACTACGAGCAGTACTTC CASSPPGTLNYEQYF
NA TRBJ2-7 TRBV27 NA TGTGCCAGCAGTCGTTCCCCGGGTGCCTACTACGAGCAGTACTTC CASSRSPGAYYEQYF
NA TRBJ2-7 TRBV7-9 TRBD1 TGTGCCAGCAGCTCTGGGACAGCGAGCTCCTACGAGCAGTACTTC CASSSGTASSYEQYF
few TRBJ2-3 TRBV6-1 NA TGTGCCAGCAGTGAAGGGGGAACAGGGTTCCGGGATACGCAGTATTTT CASSEGGTGFRDTQYF
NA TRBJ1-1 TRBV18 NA TGTGCCAGCTCACCCCAGTCCAACACTGAAGCTTTCTTT CASSPQSNTEAFF
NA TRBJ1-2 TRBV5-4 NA TGTGCCAGCAGCTTGTCGTCAGAGTACTATGGCTACACCTTC CASSLSSEYYGYTF
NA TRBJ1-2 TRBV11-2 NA TGTGCCAGCAGCTTAGATATGCAGGGTACCTACTATGGCTACACCTTC CASSLDMQGTYYGYTF
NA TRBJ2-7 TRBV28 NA TGTGCCAGCAGTCCCCGATACGGGGCGGCACTAAACTACGAGCAGTACTTC CASSPRYGAALNYEQYF
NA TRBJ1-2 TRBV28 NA TGTGCCAGCAGTTTATGGGGACGCGGATCAAAAGGCTACACCTTC CASSLWGRGSKGYTF
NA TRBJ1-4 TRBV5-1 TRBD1 TGCGCCAGCAGCAGCGGGACAGCCAATGAAAAACTGTTTTTT CASSSGTANEKLFF
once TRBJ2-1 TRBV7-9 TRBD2 TGTGCCAGCAGCACGGGACTAGCGGAGTACAATGAGCAGTTCTTC CASSTGLAEYNEQFF
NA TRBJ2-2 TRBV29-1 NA TGCAGCGGGGGCGGGTCTCAGGACAAGAACACCGGGGAGCTGTTTTTT CSGGGSQDKNTGELFF
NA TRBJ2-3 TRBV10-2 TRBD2 TGCGCCAGCAGTGACCCACTAGCGGCTCACACAGATACGCAGTATTTT CASSDPLAAHTDTQYF
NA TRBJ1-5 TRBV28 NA TGTGCCAGCAGTTTAGCGGGTCAGCCCCAGCATTTT CASSLAGQPQHF
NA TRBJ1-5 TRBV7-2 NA TGTGCCAGCAGCTCGGACCGCCGTCTGCCCCAGCATTTT CASSSDRRLPQHF
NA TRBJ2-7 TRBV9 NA TGTGCCAGCAGCCCCTCGGTGGGGGAGCGGTCCCACGAGCAGTACTTC CASSPSVGERSHEQYF
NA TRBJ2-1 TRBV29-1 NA TGCAGCGCCGGAGGAAATGAGCAGTTCTTC CSAGGNEQFF
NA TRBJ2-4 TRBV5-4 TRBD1 TGTGCCAGCAGCCGACAGGGAGCAAAAAACATTCAGTACTTC CASSRQGAKNIQYF
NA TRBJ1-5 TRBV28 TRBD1 TGTGCCAGCAGTTTAATCGGGACAGCACAGCCCCAGCATTTT CASSLIGTAQPQHF